Listed below are T cell receptor beta chains from one sample, sequenced in a study of shared clonotypes between healthy human individuals. Method: immunoSEQ multiplex PCR; TCRdb's copy keeps in-frame clones and lacks some. The top ten clones hold less than 40% of a sample with about 690,000 clones, less than 95% of them seen once. Sequences were obtained from memory CD8+ T cells from PBMCs. These receptors all come from a man younger than 30 in good health. Some clones in this sample may be carry-over from other donors' samples. CDR3s leave out the opening cysteine and the closing phenylalanine or tryptophan. The size field is filled for only some rows; it gives once, few, many or a size class.

>TRBV28|.|TRBJ2-7
ASSSPGGGDEQY
>TRBV7-6|.|TRBJ1-5
ASSPRPGSIQPQH
>TRBV4-1|.|TRBJ1-5
ASSQEGTGNQPQH
>TRBV28|.|TRBJ1-2
AILTMENYGYT
>TRBV19|.|TRBJ2-1
ASSVNLRDRGYNEQF
>TRBV29-1|.|TRBJ2-7
SGRTSFSEQY
>TRBV4-3|.|TRBJ2-7
ASSRVYSIGGKHEQY
>TRBV6-6|.|TRBJ2-3
ASNIYHRTDTQY
>TRBV18|once|TRBJ1-2
ASSPPGWDPGGYT
>TRBV6-5|.|TRBJ2-7
ASSAWGTGIEQY
>TRBV7-5|.|TRBJ2-3
ARSRPCSSRSSTDTQY
>TRBV10-3|.|TRBJ1-3
AISDPDVTYSGNTIY
>TRBV27|once|TRBJ2-7
ASSFVAGEQY
>TRBV7-6|.|TRBJ2-5
ASSRRPGEGETQY
>TRBV25-1|few|TRBJ1-1
ASSPLRGEAF
>TRBV9|.|TRBJ2-3
ASSVEELAGEQDTQY
>TRBV6-5|.|TRBJ2-4
ASSAGTSGNIQY
>TRBV5-1|.|TRBJ2-1
ASSLLGEHNEQF
>TRBV4-1|few|TRBJ2-7
ASSQAGTGGEQY
>TRBV19|.|TRBJ1-5
ASRLRQGAQPQH
>TRBV4-1|once|TRBJ2-7
ASSQEGGSPVEQY
>TRBV7-9|.|TRBJ1-1
ASSSETGGEGEAF
>TRBV6-5|.|TRBJ1-1
ASSSGLMNTEAF